The sequence of this T cell receptor (beta chain) was determined in a study of shared clonotypes between healthy human individuals. This table comes from immunoSEQ multiplex PCR, and its TCRdb copy is limited to in-frame clones, with some not included. The sample has millions of clones; 85% to 95% are singletons. The CDR3 covers 13 residues. Trimming stripped 0 bases from V and 4 bases from J, with 7 bases between. CDR1 is SEHNR, CDR2 FQNEAQ, per germline (reference sequence). Naive CD45RA+ and memory CD45RA-negative subsets were split from CD4+ cells. Sequenced input: naive CD4+ T cells sorted from blood. Subset: CD45RA+ positively selected. The TCR sequence derives from a man younger than 35 in good health. The chain recombines TRBV7-9 with TRBJ2-7, with D unclear. The CDR3 sequence is CASSLAVSYEQYF. The CDR3 DNA follows: TGTGCCAGCAGCTTAGCGGTTTCTTACGAGCAGTACTTC.